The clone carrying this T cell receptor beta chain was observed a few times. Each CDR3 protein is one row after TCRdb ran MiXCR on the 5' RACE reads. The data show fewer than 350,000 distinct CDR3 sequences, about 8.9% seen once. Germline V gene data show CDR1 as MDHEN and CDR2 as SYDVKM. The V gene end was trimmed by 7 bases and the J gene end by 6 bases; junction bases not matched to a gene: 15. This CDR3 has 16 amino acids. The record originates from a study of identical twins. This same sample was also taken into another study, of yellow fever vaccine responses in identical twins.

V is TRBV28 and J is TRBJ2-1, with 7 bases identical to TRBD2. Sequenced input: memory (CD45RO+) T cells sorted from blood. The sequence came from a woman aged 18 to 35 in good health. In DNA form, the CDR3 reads TGTGCCAGCATGCTATTAAACTTCGGGGGGTCCAATGAGCAGTTCTTC. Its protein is CASMLLNFGGSNEQFF.